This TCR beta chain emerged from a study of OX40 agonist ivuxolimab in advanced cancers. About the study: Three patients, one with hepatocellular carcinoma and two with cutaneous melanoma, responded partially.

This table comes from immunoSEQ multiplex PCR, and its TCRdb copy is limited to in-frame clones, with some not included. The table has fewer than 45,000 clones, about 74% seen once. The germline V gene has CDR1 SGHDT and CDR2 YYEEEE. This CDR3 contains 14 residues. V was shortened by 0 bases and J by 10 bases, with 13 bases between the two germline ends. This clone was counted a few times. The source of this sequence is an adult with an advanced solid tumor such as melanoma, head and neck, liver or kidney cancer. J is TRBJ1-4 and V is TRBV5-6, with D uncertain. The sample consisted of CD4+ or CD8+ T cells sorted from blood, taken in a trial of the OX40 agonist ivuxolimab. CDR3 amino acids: CASSLVSSRAKLFF. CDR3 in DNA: TGTGCCAGCAGCTTGGTCAGCTCTCGAGCAAAACTGTTTTTT.